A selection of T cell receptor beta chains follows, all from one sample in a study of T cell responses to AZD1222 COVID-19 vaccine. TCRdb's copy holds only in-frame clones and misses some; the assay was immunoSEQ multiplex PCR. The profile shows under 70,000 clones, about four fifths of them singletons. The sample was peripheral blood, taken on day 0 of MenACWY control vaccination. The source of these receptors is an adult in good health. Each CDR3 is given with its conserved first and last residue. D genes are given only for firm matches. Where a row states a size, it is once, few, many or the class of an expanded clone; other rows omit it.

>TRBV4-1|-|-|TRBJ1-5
TGCGCCAGCAGCCAAGATTCCCAGGGCCTACATCAGCCCCAGCATTTT
CASSQDSQGLHQPQHF
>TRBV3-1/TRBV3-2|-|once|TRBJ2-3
TGTGCCAGCAGCCAAGATAAGGGGAGAACAGATACGCAGTATTTT
CASSQDKGRTDTQYF
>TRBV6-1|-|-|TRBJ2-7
TGTGCCAGCAGTGATCCGGTCCTGAGGGAGCAGTACTTC
CASSDPVLREQYF
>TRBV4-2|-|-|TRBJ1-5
TGTGCCAGCAGCCAAGAAGTGAGGGATCAGCCCCAGCATTTT
CASSQEVRDQPQHF
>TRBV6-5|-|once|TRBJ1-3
TGTGCCAGCAGCCCCGACATTGGAAACACCATATATTTT
CASSPDIGNTIYF
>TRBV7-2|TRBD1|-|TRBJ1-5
TGTGCCAGCAGCTATACAGGGGACCAGCCCCAGCATTTT
CASSYTGDQPQHF
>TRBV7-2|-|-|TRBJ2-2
TGTGCCAGCAGCTTATTCGCAGGGGGAGGGTCCGGGGAGCTGTTTTTT
CASSLFAGGGSGELFF
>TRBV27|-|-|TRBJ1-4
TGTGCCAGCAGTTCATTGGGACAAAGTAATGAAAAACTGTTTTTT
CASSSLGQSNEKLFF
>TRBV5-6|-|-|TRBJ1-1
TGTGCCAGCAGCGCGACAGCTAACACTGAAGCTTTCTTT
CASSATANTEAFF
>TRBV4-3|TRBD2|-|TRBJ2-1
TGCGCCAGCAGCCAGGGGGTTAGCGGGGGGGCGCCGTTCTTC
CASSQGVSGGAPFF
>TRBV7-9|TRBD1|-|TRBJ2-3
TGTGCCAGCAGCTATACCGCAGGGGGTCGGAGCACAGATACGCAGTATTTT
CASSYTAGGRSTDTQYF
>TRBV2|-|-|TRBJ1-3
TGTGCCAGCAATGGACAGGGAAACACCATATATTTT
CASNGQGNTIYF
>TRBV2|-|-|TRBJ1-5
TGTGCCAGCAGTGAAAGGGATTGGCGTGGGCAGCCCCAGCATTTT
CASSERDWRGQPQHF
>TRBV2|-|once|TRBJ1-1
TGTGCCAGCAGGGTGTTGGGGTTGAGGGCGGCTTTCTTT
CASRVLGLRAAFF
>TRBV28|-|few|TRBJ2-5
TGTGCCAGCAGTGGCGGGATGAGGGAGACCCAGTACTTC
CASSGGMRETQYF
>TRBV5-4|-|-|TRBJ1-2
TGTGCCAGCAGCTTGGAAAGGGGCTCCTTTCCGGACACCTTC
CASSLERGSFPDTF
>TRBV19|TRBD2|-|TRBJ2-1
TGTGCCAGTAGTATAGTTGAAGCTAGCGGGAGTAATGAGCAGTTCTTC
CASSIVEASGSNEQFF
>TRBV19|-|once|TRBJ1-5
TGTGCCAGTAGCTTGTATACGGAAAGTTGGCAGCCCCAGCATTTT
CASSLYTESWQPQHF
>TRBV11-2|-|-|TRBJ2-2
TGTGCCAGCAGCTTAGATCCAGGGGCCGGGGAGCTGTTTTTT
CASSLDPGAGELFF
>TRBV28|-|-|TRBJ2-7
TGTGCCAGCAGGGCCGGACAGCTCGAGCAGTACTTC
CASRAGQLEQYF
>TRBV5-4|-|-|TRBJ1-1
TGTGCCAGCAGCCCCGACCCCGGGGGCACTGAAGCTTTCTTT
CASSPDPGGTEAFF
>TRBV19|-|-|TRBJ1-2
TGTGCCAGTAGTATTGGTCAGAGCTATGGCTACACCTTC
CASSIGQSYGYTF
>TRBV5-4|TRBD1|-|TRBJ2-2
TGTGCCAGCAGCTACAGGGACAGGAGCCACGGGGAGCTGTTTTTT
CASSYRDRSHGELFF
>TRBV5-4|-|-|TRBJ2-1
TGTGCCAGCAGCTTGAATAATGAGCAGTTCTTC
CASSLNNEQFF
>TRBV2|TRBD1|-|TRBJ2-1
TGTGCCTCCCAGGGGGACAGGTCCTACAATGAGCAGTTCTTC
CASQGDRSYNEQFF
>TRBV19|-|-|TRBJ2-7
TGTGCCAGTTCCTTGGGCAGGGTGGGCCAGGGGATGCAGTACTTC
CASSLGRVGQGMQYF
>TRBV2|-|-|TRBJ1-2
TGTGCCAGCAGTGGCCGTGGCTACACCTTC
CASSGRGYTF
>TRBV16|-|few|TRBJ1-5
TGTGCCAGCAGTCCCGACGGGGATAGCAATCAGCCCCAGCATTTT
CASSPDGDSNQPQHF
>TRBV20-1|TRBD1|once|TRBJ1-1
TGCGGTGGAACAGGGGACACTGAAGCTTTCTTT
CGGTGDTEAFF
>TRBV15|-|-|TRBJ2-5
TGTGCCACCAGCAACCTTGGGGAGACCCAGTACTTC
CATSNLGETQYF
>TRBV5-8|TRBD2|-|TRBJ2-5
TGTGCCAGCAGCTCTGGCCGGCTAGCGGGGCCAGTCCAAGAGACCCAGTACTTC
CASSSGRLAGPVQETQYF
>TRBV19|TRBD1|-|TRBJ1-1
TGTGCCAGTAGTATAGGACAGGGGAACACTGAAGCTTTCTTT
CASSIGQGNTEAFF
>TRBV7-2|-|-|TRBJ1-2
TGTGCCAGCAGCTTAGGTCAGGATTACACCTTC
CASSLGQDYTF
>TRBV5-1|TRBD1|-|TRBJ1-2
TGCGCCAGCAGCCTAGGGCAGGGGGCCCTTAACTATGGCTACACCTTC
CASSLGQGALNYGYTF
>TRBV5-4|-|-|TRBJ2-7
TGTGCCAGCAGCTTGGGCAGGGGGGTCGGCGAGCAGTACTTC
CASSLGRGVGEQYF
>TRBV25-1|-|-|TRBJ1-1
TGTGCCAGCAGTGAGGGGGGTGGGCGAACTGAAGCTTTCTTT
CASSEGGGRTEAFF
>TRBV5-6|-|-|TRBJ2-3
TGTGCCAGCAGCCACGGGGGGCGGGGCACAGATACGCAGTATTTT
CASSHGGRGTDTQYF
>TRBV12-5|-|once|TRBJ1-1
TGTGCTAGTGGTTTGGGGACAGCGAACACTGAAGCTTTCTTT
CASGLGTANTEAFF
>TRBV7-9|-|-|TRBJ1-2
TGTGCCAGCAGCCCGTCCCGCGGGGGGAACTATGGCTACACCTTC
CASSPSRGGNYGYTF
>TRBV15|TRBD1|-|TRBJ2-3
TGTGCCACCAGCAGAGAAAACAGGGGCACGCAGTATTTT
CATSRENRGTQYF
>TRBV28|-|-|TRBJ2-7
TGTGCCAGCAGGCCGGTCGACGGGAACTACGAGCAGTACTTC
CASRPVDGNYEQYF
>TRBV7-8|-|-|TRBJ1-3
TGTGCCAGCAGCACAGGCCGGAGCCCTGGAAACACCATATATTTT
CASSTGRSPGNTIYF
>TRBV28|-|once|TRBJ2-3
TGTGCCAGCAGTTTAGTCCGGTCCACAGATACGCAGTATTTT
CASSLVRSTDTQYF
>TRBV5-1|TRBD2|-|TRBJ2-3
TGCGCCACCCGGGGCGGGAGTAGCACAGATACGCAGTATTTT
CATRGGSSTDTQYF
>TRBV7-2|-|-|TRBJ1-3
TGTGCCAGCAGCTTATCGGCAGGCTCTGGAAACACCATATATTTT
CASSLSAGSGNTIYF
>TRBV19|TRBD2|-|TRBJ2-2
TGTGCCAGTTCACTAGCGGGAGGGGCCGGGGAGCTGTTTTTT
CASSLAGGAGELFF
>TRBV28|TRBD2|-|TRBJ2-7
TGTGCCAGCAGTTATCAAGGGACTAGCGGGATGAACTACGAGCAGTACTTC
CASSYQGTSGMNYEQYF
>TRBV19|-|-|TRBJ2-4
TGTGCCAGTAGTCCAGGGTCCAAAAACATTCAGTACTTC
CASSPGSKNIQYF
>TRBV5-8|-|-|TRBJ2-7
TGTGCCAGCAGCTTTGGGGTTTTGGGCGAGCAGTACTTC
CASSFGVLGEQYF
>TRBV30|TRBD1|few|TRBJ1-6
TGTGCCTGGAGTGCTGACAGGGGGCAAAATTCACCCCTCCACTTT
CAWSADRGQNSPLHF
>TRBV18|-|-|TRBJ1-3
TGTGCCAGCTCACCCGGACCGAATTACTCTGGAAACACCATATATTTT
CASSPGPNYSGNTIYF
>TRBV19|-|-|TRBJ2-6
TGTGCCAGTAGTATCTACTCGACAGACTCTGGGGCCAACGTCCTGACTTTC
CASSIYSTDSGANVLTF
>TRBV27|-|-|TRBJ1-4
TGTGCCAGCAGTTTCCCCCTCATGTGGCCGACTAATGAAAAACTGTTTTTT
CASSFPLMWPTNEKLFF